This passage covers 17 T cell receptor beta chains from one sample sequenced in a study of blood T cell repertoires in COVID-19. Here immunoSEQ multiplex PCR was the method, and the copy in TCRdb shows in-frame clones only, minus some. The table has about 270,000 clones, under 90% seen once; the top ten hold around 7.8%. The sample taken for sequencing was peripheral blood. The receptors come from a human donor in a cohort sampled during active COVID-19.

This sequence joins TRBV11-2 and TRBJ1-1; D is unclear. Trimming left V 5 bases short and J 0 bases short, with 10 bases between. Germline V gene sequence: CDR1 SGHAT, CDR2 FQNNGV. The CDR3 has 14 amino acids. The CDR3 loop reads CASSLPGVNTEAFF. CDR3 DNA sequence: TGTGCCAGCAGCCTTCCCGGGGTGAACACTGAAGCTTTCTTT.

The V and J genes are TRBV10-3 and TRBJ1-1, with TRBD1 identical over 9 bases. CDR1 ENHRY and CDR2 SYGVKD come from the germline V gene. The trim removed 6 bases at V and 4 bases at J, leaving 9 bases unmatched. This CDR3 contains 15 residues. For the CDR3, the DNA is TGTGCCATCAGCTTCTCAGGGACAGGGAGCACTGAAGCTTTCTTT. Its translation: CAISFSGTGSTEAFF.

The chain uses TRBV11-2 and TRBJ2-7, with 8 nucleotides matching TRBD2. This CDR3 spans 14 amino acids. Germline V gene lookup returns CDR1 SGHAT and CDR2 FQNNGV. V was clipped by 5 bases and J by 2 bases; unmatched bases: 5. CDR3 sequence reads: CASSPSGSAYEQYF. In DNA form, the CDR3 reads TGTGCCAGCAGCCCCAGCGGGAGTGCCTACGAGCAGTACTTC.

The rearrangement uses TRBV28 and TRBJ1-1; D might be TRBD1 (5 bases). CDR1 and CDR2 (germline): MDHEN, SYDVKM. The length of the CDR3 is 13 residues. V gave up 6 bases and J gave up 0 bases, with 8 bases separating them. The CDR3 region has the DNA TGTGCCAGCAGGGAGGGGATGAACACTGAAGCTTTCTTT. It is translated as CASREGMNTEAFF.

A single count supports this clone. The V gene is TRBV7-3, the J gene TRBJ1-5; 9 bases agree with TRBD1. The germline CDR1 and CDR2 sequences are SGHTA and FQGTGA. The CDR3 sequence is 24 residues long. After removal of 1 base from V and 0 bases from J, the junction contained 25 bases not matched to a gene. The CDR3 loop reads CASSLSVWWDREGGQDHSNQPQHF. The CDR3 bases are TGTGCCAGCAGCTTAAGTGTGTGGTGGGACAGGGAAGGGGGCCAAGACCATAGCAATCAGCCCCAGCATTTT.

This clone has a handful of counts. V gene TRBV6-2 or TRBV6-3 combines with J gene TRBJ2-7; 7 bases are a match to TRBD2. Trimming at V came to 2 bases and at J to 2 bases, leaving 9 bases not matched to a gene. The length of the CDR3 is 16 residues. From germline, CDR1 is MNHEY and CDR2 SVGEGT. CDR3 DNA: TGTGCCAGCAGTTACGATTCGGGGGGTCCGACCTACGAGCAGTACTTC. Amino acids: CASSYDSGGPTYEQYF.

The chain recombines TRBV28 with TRBJ1-1; a weak D match, TRBD1 (6 bases). The length of the CDR3 is 13 residues. CDR1 and CDR2 (germline): MDHEN, SYDVKM. V lost 10 bases and J 7 bases, leaving 19 bases between the germline ends. CDR3 nucleotides: TGTGCCACCATCAACAGGGCTCCTCTTGAAGCTTTCTTT. Encoded protein: CATINRAPLEAFF.

The chain combines TRBV5-4 with TRBJ2-1, with 8 positions matching TRBD1. CDR1 is SGHNT, CDR2 YYREEE, per germline (reference sequence). The CDR3 consists of 15 residues. V lost 2 bases and J lost 4; bases outside the gene matches: 5. The CDR3: CASSLAGGRYNEQFF. The CDR3 nucleotides are TGTGCCAGCAGCTTAGCAGGGGGCCGATACAATGAGCAGTTCTTC. The full variable domain, its missing parts supplied by reference TRBV5-4 and TRBJ2-1, is ETGVTQSPTHLIKTRGQQVTLRCSSQSGHNTVSWYQQALGQGPQFIFQYYREEENGRGNFPPRFSGLQFPNYSSELNVNALELDDSALYLCASSLAGGRYNEQFFGPGTRLTVL.

This clone was found once. The gene calls are TRBV7-9 and TRBJ1-1; D perhaps matches TRBD1 (5 bases). CDR3 size: 13 residues. With 2 bases removed from V and 5 bases from J, the gap between germline ends came to 9 bases. Per the germline V gene, CDR1 is SEHNR and CDR2 is FQNEAQ (reference sequence). In DNA form, the CDR3 reads TGTGCCAGCAGCTTATTAGGGGATACTGAAGCTTTCTTT. Its protein product is CASSLLGDTEAFF.

The rearrangement joins TRBV28 to TRBJ2-3, with D hard to call. With 5 bases removed from V and 0 bases from J, the gap between germline ends came to 9 bases. This CDR3 spans 14 amino acids. Germline loops: CDR1 MDHEN, CDR2 SYDVKM. CDR3 in DNA: TGTGCCAGCAGTCCAATCAGGAGCACAGATACGCAGTATTTT. This encodes CASSPIRSTDTQYF. Full variable domain (remainder filled in from reference TRBV28 and TRBJ2-3): DVKVTQSSRYLVKRTGEKVFLECVQDMDHENMFWYRQDPGLGLRLIYFSYDVKMKEKGDIPEGYSVSREKKERFSLILESASTNQTSMYLCASSPIRSTDTQYFGPGTRLTVL.

This chain links TRBV7-8 with TRBJ2-3, with a possible D match to TRBD1 (5 bases). V was shortened by 5 bases and J by 0 bases, with 12 bases between the two germline ends. This CDR3 spans 15 amino acids. The germline CDR1 and CDR2 sequences are SGHVS and FQNEAQ. The CDR3 spells CASSRSTASTDTQYF. The CDR3 bases are TGTGCCAGCAGCAGGTCGACAGCTAGCACAGATACGCAGTATTTT. Using reference TRBV7-8 and TRBJ2-3 for the parts outside the CDR3, the full variable domain is GAGVSQSPRYKVAKRGQDVALRCDPISGHVSLFWYQQALGQGPEFLTYFQNEAQLDKSGLPSDRFFAERPEGSVSTLKIQRTQQEDSAVYLCASSRSTASTDTQYFGPGTRLTVL.

V usage is TRBV28 and J usage is TRBJ1-1; 7 bases line up with TRBD1. CDR3 length equals 13 residues. In germline, CDR1 is MDHEN, CDR2 SYDVKM. Trimming took 5 bases from V and 3 from J; bases not matched to a gene: 3. The CDR3 protein is CASSATGYTEAFF. The CDR3 DNA reads TGTGCCAGCAGTGCGACAGGGTACACTGAAGCTTTCTTT.

The chain employs TRBV9 and TRBJ1-1; D remains ambiguous. Trimming shortened V by 0 bases and J by 2 bases, and 14 bases separated the two germline ends. CDR1 and CDR2 from the germline V gene are SGDLS and YYNGEE. This CDR3 is built from 16 residues. The CDR3 reads CASSVGSGKINTEAFF. Written as DNA, the CDR3 is TGTGCCAGCAGCGTAGGATCCGGGAAAATAAACACTGAAGCTTTCTTT.

V and J are TRBV12-3 or TRBV12-4 and TRBJ1-1; 7 bases are a match to TRBD1. V shed 6 bases and J 8 bases; nucleotides not matched to a gene: 9. CDR3 length: 13 residues. The CDR3 region is CASSPPRTGEAFF. The CDR3 bases are TGTGCCAGCAGCCCACCCCGGACAGGAGAAGCTTTCTTT.

The gene calls are TRBV6-6 and TRBJ1-2; D not certain. The V and J ends lost 4 bases and 6 bases respectively, with 12 bases between them. CDR1 is MNHNY and CDR2 is SVGAGI in the germline V gene (reference sequence). The CDR3 length is 13 residues. The CDR3, as DNA: TGTGCCAGCAGTTTCGTGGGCCCAGATGGCTACACCTTC. Amino acid sequence: CASSFVGPDGYTF.

The chain has TRBV2 and TRBJ1-1; D is unclear. This CDR3 region has 14 residues. The germline gives CDR1 SNHLY, CDR2 FYNNEI. The V end was cut by 4 bases, the J end by 1 base, with 10 bases between. The DNA of the CDR3 is TGTGCCAGCAGTGTTTCGGCAGGGAACACTGAAGCTTTCTTT. Protein sequence: CASSVSAGNTEAFF.

The chain couples TRBV10-1 to TRBJ1-2; 11 bases match TRBD1. This CDR3 has 13 amino acids. Per germline, CDR1 WNHNN and CDR2 SYGVQD (reference sequence). Trimming cost V 8 bases and J 8 bases; bases outside gene matches: 7. The CDR3 reads CASSRTGGEGYTF. The CDR3 DNA sequence: TGCGCCAGCTCGAGGACAGGGGGCGAAGGCTACACCTTC.